Shown below are 27 T cell receptor beta chains from a single sample sequenced in a study of cytomegalovirus exposure and HLA in healthy donors. Some clones are missing from TCRdb's copy, which holds only in-frame ones; the method was immunoSEQ multiplex PCR. This table holds over 100,000 clones, approximately 94% found once. The sequencing sample was made of PBMCs. Receptor source: a woman aged 18-29 years in good health and CMV-seronegative.

V is TRBV5-6 and J is TRBJ1-2; no clear D. The V and J ends lost 4 bases and 7 bases respectively, with 8 bases between them. Germline loops: CDR1 SGHDT, CDR2 YYEEEE. This CDR3 comprises 11 residues. DNA for the CDR3: TGTGCCAGCAGCCGGGAGGGTGGCTACACCTTC. It is translated as CASSREGGYTF.

The chain combines TRBV14 with TRBJ2-5, with 7 bases that match TRBD1. Germline assignment: CDR1 SGHDN and CDR2 FVKESK. CDR3 length equals 15 residues. V lost 4 bases, J lost 5 bases, and 10 bases stayed unmatched. This CDR3 reads CASSPQGLSTETQYF. DNA of the CDR3: TGTGCCAGCAGCCCACAGGGGCTCTCCACGGAGACCCAGTACTTC.

This clone occurred once. J is TRBJ1-3 and V is TRBV10-1; D is perhaps TRBD1 (6 bases). Germline lookup yields CDR1 WNHNN and CDR2 SYGVQD (reference sequence). The ends were cut back, 6 bases at V and 0 bases at J, with 9 bases in the middle. This CDR3 contains 14 residues. The chain's CDR3 is CASRTGSSGNTIYF. Here the CDR3 DNA reads TGCGCCAGCAGAACAGGGAGCTCTGGAAACACCATATATTTT.

For the CDR3, the DNA is TGCGCCAGCACGCGTGGCGGGGAGGACACCGGGGAGCTGTTTTTT. Amino acid sequence: CASTRGGEDTGELFF. The chain joins TRBV5-1 to TRBJ2-2; D is perhaps TRBD2 (6 bases). V was shortened by 6 bases and J by 3 bases, with 15 bases between the two germline ends. The germline V gene encodes CDR1 SGHRS and CDR2 YFSETQ. The CDR3 is made up of 15 amino acids.

J is TRBJ1-1 and V is TRBV6-1; D is perhaps TRBD1 (6 bases). V gave up 4 bases and J gave up 3 bases, with 12 bases separating them. This CDR3 is 14 amino acids long. Germline CDR1 and CDR2: MNHNS and SASEGT. The CDR3 bases are TGTGCCAGCAGTGTTCAGGGGAGTGACACTGAAGCTTTCTTT. Protein product: CASSVQGSDTEAFF.

This chain links TRBV4-1 with TRBJ2-3; maybe TRBD2 (6 bases). Between the trimmed V and J ends, which lost 3 bases and 2 bases, there was a span of 15 bases. This CDR3 has 16 amino acids. Germline CDR1 is MGHRA and CDR2 is YSYEKL. The CDR3 region is CASSHPRVADTDTQYF. CDR3 nucleotides: TGCGCCAGCAGCCACCCCCGTGTAGCGGACACAGATACGCAGTATTTT.

The CDR3 protein is CASSERQGPQQYF. The CDR3 DNA reads as TGTGCCAGCAGTGAGAGACAGGGTCCGCAGCAGTACTTC. This chain links TRBV6-1 with TRBJ2-7; 7 bases match TRBD1. Germline V gene sequence: CDR1 MNHNS, CDR2 SASEGT. The CDR3 consists of 13 residues. After removal of 3 bases from V and 8 bases from J, the junction contained 7 bases not matched to a gene.

J is TRBJ1-1 and V is TRBV9, with 7 bases fitting TRBD1. V was clipped by 4 bases and J by 0 bases; unmatched bases: 9. This CDR3 comprises 16 residues. The germline gives CDR1 SGDLS, CDR2 YYNGEE. CDR3 nucleotide sequence: TGTGCCAGCAGCTCGAGGGGGACAGCAATGAACACTGAAGCTTTCTTT. Translation gives CASSSRGTAMNTEAFF.

V gene TRBV4-1 combines with J gene TRBJ2-7; D may be TRBD1 (5 bases). CDR1 MGHRA and CDR2 YSYEKL come from the germline V gene. V lost 3 bases to trimming and J lost 2 bases, with 8 bases between them. This CDR3 has 13 amino acids. The CDR3 region is CASSHRETYEQYF. For the CDR3, the DNA is TGCGCCAGCAGCCACAGGGAAACCTACGAGCAGTACTTC.

This chain connects TRBV18 to TRBJ2-1; no definite D call. The CDR3 is 16 residues long. The germline V gene encodes CDR1 KGHSH and CDR2 LQKENI. The V and J ends lost 0 bases and 0 bases respectively, with 9 bases between them. DNA for the CDR3: TGTGCCAGCTCACCACCGGGCAGAAACTCCTACAATGAGCAGTTCTTC. This codes for CASSPPGRNSYNEQFF.

The chain joins TRBV7-8 to TRBJ2-1; D ambiguous. The germline gives CDR1 SGHVS, CDR2 FQNEAQ. Trimming pared 4 bases from V and 1 base from J, leaving 11 bases between. The CDR3 has 15 residues. CDR3 loop: CASSSQVISYNEQFF. Written as DNA, the CDR3 is TGTGCCAGCAGCTCTCAGGTGATATCCTACAATGAGCAGTTCTTC.

This chain links TRBV10-2 with TRBJ2-1; D is unresolved. V was pared by 4 bases and J by 9 bases, with 7 bases between. This CDR3 is 11 amino acids long. Germline V CDR1 and CDR2: WSHSY, SAAADI. The CDR3 loop reads CASSATGEQFF. CDR3 DNA sequence: TGCGCCAGCAGTGCTACTGGTGAGCAGTTCTTC.

A single count supports this clone. The J gene is TRBJ2-2, the V gene TRBV27, with a possible D match to TRBD1 (6 bases). Germline assignment: CDR1 MNHEY and CDR2 SMNVEV (reference sequence). The CDR3 is made up of 16 amino acids. Trimming shortened V by 4 bases and J by 0 bases, and 12 bases separated the two germline ends. The CDR3 nucleotides read TGTGCCAGCAGTTCGGCACAGGGCGCGAACACCGGGGAGCTGTTTTTT. Protein: CASSSAQGANTGELFF.

The chain uses TRBV2 and TRBJ1-4; 7 bases are a match to TRBD1. The CDR3 is 14 residues long. CDR1 is SNHLY and CDR2 is FYNNEI in the germline V gene. The trim removed 5 bases at V and 7 bases at J, leaving 7 bases unmatched. The CDR3 DNA reads as TGTGCCAGCAGTCGACAGGGTACCGGTGAAAAACTGTTTTTT. Amino acids: CASSRQGTGEKLFF.

The CDR3 loop reads CASSWPGGTNTEAFF. In nucleotides, the CDR3 is TGTGCCAGCAGCTGGCCCGGGGGAACGAACACTGAAGCTTTCTTT. V gene TRBV5-4 combines with J gene TRBJ1-1, with TRBD1 as a possible D gene (5 bases). This CDR3 has 15 residues. Germline-derived CDR1 and CDR2 are SGHNT and YYREEE (reference sequence). Trimming took 3 bases from V and 1 from J, leaving 13 bases between them.

This clone showed up just once. J is TRBJ1-4 and V is TRBV9, with a possible D match to TRBD1 (6 bases). Germline CDR1 SGDLS, CDR2 YYNGEE. CDR3 length: 15 residues. The V end lost 2 bases, the J end lost 4 bases, and 12 bases lay between the germline ends. CDR3 DNA sequence: TGTGCCAGCAGCGTGACGGACAGCTTTAATGAAAAACTGTTTTTT. Its translation: CASSVTDSFNEKLFF. The entire variable domain, with the rest obtained from reference TRBV9 and TRBJ1-4, is as follows: DSGVTQTPKHLITATGQRVTLRCSPRSGDLSVYWYQQSLDQGLQFLIQYYNGEERAKGNILERFSAQQFPDLHSELNLSSLELGDSALYFCASSVTDSFNEKLFFGSGTQLSVL.

The chain links TRBV19 to TRBJ2-5; 12 positions match TRBD2. This CDR3 comprises 19 residues. Germline V gives CDR1 LNHDA, CDR2 SQIVND (reference sequence). V shed 5 bases, J shed 3 bases, and the junction held 16 bases outside the gene matches. The CDR3 nucleotides read TGTGCCAGTAGTCTCCCGACTAGCGGGGGCTCAGAAGCCAAAGAGACCCAGTACTTC. Its translation is CASSLPTSGGSEAKETQYF.

This rearrangement joins TRBV7-2 to TRBJ1-1; D is possibly TRBD1 (6 bases). The CDR3 contains 16 residues. CDR1 is SGHTA, CDR2 FQGNSA, per germline. Trimming took 5 bases from V and 0 from J, leaving 16 bases between them. The CDR3 sequence is CASSRGGRGMNTEAFF. DNA for the CDR3: TGTGCCAGCAGCAGGGGGGGGCGCGGGATGAACACTGAAGCTTTCTTT.

The chain joins TRBV9 to TRBJ1-5; TRBD1 matches 9 bases. The V and J ends lost 3 bases and 6 bases, in that order; junction bases with no gene match: 4. Looked up from germline, CDR1 is SGDLS and CDR2 is YYNGEE. This CDR3 has 14 amino acids. The CDR3 nucleotides are TGTGCCAGCAGCGGGGGACAGGGTGGTCAGCCCCAGCATTTT. Amino acids: CASSGGQGGQPQHF.

This chain joins TRBV27 and TRBJ1-1, with D possibly matching TRBD1 (5 bases). V was trimmed by 7 bases and J by 5 bases, leaving 17 bases between them. The CDR3 totals 14 residues. The V gene's germline CDR1 is MNHEY and CDR2 SMNVEV (reference sequence). CDR3 sequence: CASIRRRGGTEAFF. The CDR3 region has the DNA TGTGCCAGCATCCGGAGGCGGGGGGGGACTGAAGCTTTCTTT.

The chain links TRBV5-8 to TRBJ1-5; D unresolved. With 4 bases removed from V and 2 bases from J, the gap between germline ends came to 13 bases. The CDR3 sequence is 15 residues long. From germline, CDR1 is SGHTS and CDR2 YDEGEE. The CDR3 loop reads CASSPGEAGNQPQHF. The CDR3 DNA follows: TGTGCCAGCAGCCCCGGCGAGGCGGGCAATCAGCCCCAGCATTTT. The full variable domain, completed using reference TRBV5-8 and TRBJ1-5, is EAGVTQSPTHLIKTRGQQATLRCSPISGHTSVYWYQQALGLGLQFLLWYDEGEERNRGNFPPRFSGRQFPNYSSELNVNALELEDSALYLCASSPGEAGNQPQHFGDGTRLSIL.

The sample holds one count of this clone. The rearrangement uses TRBV5-1 and TRBJ2-7; D call uncertain. The germline V gene has CDR1 SGHRS and CDR2 YFSETQ. The V gene lost 1 base and the J gene lost 1 base, with 9 bases spanning the gap. The CDR3 is made up of 14 amino acids. The CDR3 region has the DNA TGCGCCAGCAGCTTGAACAGCTATTCCTACGAGCAGTACTTC. Translated, it gives CASSLNSYSYEQYF.

The chain has TRBV4-1 and TRBJ1-5; TRBD1 matches 10 bases. Trimming removed 1 base from V and 4 bases from J; junction bases left unmatched: 4. From germline, CDR1 is MGHRA and CDR2 YSYEKL. The length of the CDR3 is 16 residues. The chain's CDR3 is CASSQAGTGVNQPQHF. The CDR3 DNA is TGCGCCAGCAGCCAAGCTGGGACAGGGGTTAATCAGCCCCAGCATTTT.

The chain combines TRBV2 with TRBJ2-1; 9 bases are shared with TRBD1. In germline, CDR1 is SNHLY, CDR2 FYNNEI. CDR3 size: 15 residues. V lost 4 bases to trimming and J lost 4 bases; unmatched junction nucleotides: 5. CDR3 coding DNA: TGTGCCAGCAGTGTTAACAGGGGGCGATACAATGAGCAGTTCTTC. Residues: CASSVNRGRYNEQFF.

This clone has a handful of counts. The chain carries TRBV6-1 and TRBJ1-2; D is uncertain. The CDR3 has 14 amino acids. Trimming took 2 bases from V and 4 from J, leaving 11 bases between them. Germline CDR1 is MNHNS and CDR2 is SASEGT. The CDR3 DNA is TGTGCCAGCAGTGAAACTTACGGTCCCTATGGCTACACCTTC. It codes for CASSETYGPYGYTF.

The chain uses TRBV20-1 and TRBJ2-7; D is possibly TRBD2 (5 bases). Germline V gives CDR1 DFQATT, CDR2 SNEGSKA (reference sequence). The V gene lost 3 bases and the J gene lost 6 bases, with 9 bases spanning the gap. The CDR3 is made up of 11 amino acids. CDR3 nucleotides: TGCAGTGCTAGCGAGGGTGGCGAGCAGTACTTC. This gives the protein CSASEGGEQYF.

This chain uses TRBV5-4 with TRBJ2-1; no clear D. This CDR3 region has 13 residues. Germline V gene lookup returns CDR1 SGHNT and CDR2 YYREEE (reference sequence). The ends were cut back, 4 bases at V and 1 base at J, with 6 bases in the middle. The CDR3 is CASSPSSYNEQFF. CDR3 nucleotide sequence: TGTGCCAGCAGCCCGAGTTCCTACAATGAGCAGTTCTTC.